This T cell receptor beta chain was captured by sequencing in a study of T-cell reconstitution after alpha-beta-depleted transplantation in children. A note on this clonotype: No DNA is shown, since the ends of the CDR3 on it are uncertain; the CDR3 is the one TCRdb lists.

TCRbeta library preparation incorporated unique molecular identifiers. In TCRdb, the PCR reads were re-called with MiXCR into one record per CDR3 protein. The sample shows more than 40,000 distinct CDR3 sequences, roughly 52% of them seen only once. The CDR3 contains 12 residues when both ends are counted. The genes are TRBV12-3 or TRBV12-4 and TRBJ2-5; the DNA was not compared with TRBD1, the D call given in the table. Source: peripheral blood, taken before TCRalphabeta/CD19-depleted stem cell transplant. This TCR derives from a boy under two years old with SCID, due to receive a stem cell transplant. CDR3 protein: CASSFGAGTQYF.